This T cell receptor (beta chain) is drawn from a study of blood T cell repertoires in COVID-19. Across the whole study: Whether acute or convalescent, the COVID-19 samples came from the United States, Italy and Spain. T cells, B-cell-depleted T cells, or PBMCs provided the cDNA or gDNA that served as material.

In the authors' workflow: Amplification from reference gene primers served as the basis for estimated nucleated cell counts. Method: immunoSEQ multiplex PCR; TCRdb's copy keeps in-frame clones and lacks some. The V and J calls and clone size come from that table; D and trimming were worked out from the DNA. In the table there are 200,000 to 300,000 clones, about 89% of which are singletons. CDR1 is SNHLY, CDR2 FYNNEI, per germline. CDR3 length: 14 amino acids. Losses at the gene ends were 6 bases for V and 8 bases for J; bases not matched to a gene: 11. A single count supports this clone. The genes are TRBV2 and TRBJ2-3; 7 positions match TRBD1. Specimen: peripheral blood. The TCR originated in a woman in her fifties or sixties who had recovered from COVID-19. CDR3: CASRVGTAFGTQYF. CDR3 coding DNA: TGTGCCAGCAGGGTCGGGACAGCTTTCGGTACGCAGTATTTT.